A single sample is the source of the 3 T cell receptor beta chains below, sequenced in a study of CD8 T cells in Susac syndrome. The RNA, 0.5 to 1 ug, was put through reverse transcription using random hexamers. TCRdb ran MiXCR on the immunoSEQ multiplex PCR reads and lists one entry per CDR3 protein. There are about 190,000 distinct CDR3 sequences in the sample; more than 85% occur only once, and around 0.085% lies in the top ten. Sequencing was carried out using CD4+ T cells from PBMCs. These receptors were collected from a human donor with Susac syndrome.

V is TRBV4-1 and J is TRBJ1-1; D possibly corresponds to TRBD1 (5 bases). From germline, CDR1 is MGHRA and CDR2 YSYEKL. Between the trimmed V and J ends, which lost 0 bases and 10 bases, there was a span of 12 bases. The CDR3 is made up of 13 amino acids. The CDR3 reads CASSQEWGSGAFF. CDR3 nucleotides: TGCGCCAGCAGCCAAGAGTGGGGGTCCGGAGCTTTCTTT.

The chain links TRBV7-9 to TRBJ2-7; 10 bases fit TRBD1. Unmatched junction bases numbered 13, after V lost 5 bases and J lost 6 bases. In germline, CDR1 is SEHNR, CDR2 FQNEAQ (reference sequence). The CDR3 has 16 amino acids. The CDR3 is CASSPRPGQGPLEQYF. The CDR3 region has the DNA TGTGCCAGCAGCCCGCGCCCGGGACAGGGGCCCCTCGAGCAGTACTTC.

V is TRBV3-1 and J is TRBJ2-1; 10 nucleotides agree with TRBD1. V was clipped by 3 bases and J by 6 bases; unmatched bases: 2. The CDR3 runs to 14 residues. Germline V gene lookup returns CDR1 LGHDT and CDR2 YNNKEL (reference sequence). This chain's CDR3 is CASSHGQGGNEQFF. The CDR3 DNA is TGTGCCAGCAGCCATGGACAGGGGGGCAATGAGCAGTTCTTC.